The clone carrying this T cell receptor beta chain came up once. Naive CD8 cells lacked CD45RO, underwent positive selection for CCR7 and left out terminally differentiated effector memory CD45RA+ cells. The data originate from a study of shared clonotypes between healthy human individuals. Germline CDR1 MDHEN, CDR2 SYDVKM. This CDR3 region has 17 residues. V lost 3 bases to trimming and J lost 1 base; unmatched junction nucleotides: 11. Here immunoSEQ multiplex PCR was the method, and the copy in TCRdb shows in-frame clones only, minus some. The sample includes 660,000 or so clones, 95% to 96% seen only once; the top ten take less than 0.13%.

This receptor was taken from a woman aged 25 to 39 in good health. Material for sequencing was naive CD8+ T cells sorted from blood. This sequence joins TRBV28 and TRBJ1-1; TRBD1 matches 7 bases. CDR3 bases: TGTGCCAGCAGTTTTCGGGTAACAGGGGCCTCGAACACTGAAGCTTTCTTT. Translated, it gives CASSFRVTGASNTEAFF.